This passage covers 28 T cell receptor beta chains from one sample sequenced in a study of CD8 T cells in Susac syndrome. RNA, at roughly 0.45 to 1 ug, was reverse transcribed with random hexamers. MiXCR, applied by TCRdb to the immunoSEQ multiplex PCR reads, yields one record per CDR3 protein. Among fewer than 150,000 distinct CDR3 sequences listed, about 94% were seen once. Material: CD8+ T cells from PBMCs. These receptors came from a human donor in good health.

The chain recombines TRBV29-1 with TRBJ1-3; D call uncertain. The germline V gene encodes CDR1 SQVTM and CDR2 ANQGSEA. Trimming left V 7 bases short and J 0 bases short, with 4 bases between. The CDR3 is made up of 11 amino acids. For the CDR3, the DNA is TGCAGCGCCTACTCTGGAAACACCATATATTTT. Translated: CSAYSGNTIYF.

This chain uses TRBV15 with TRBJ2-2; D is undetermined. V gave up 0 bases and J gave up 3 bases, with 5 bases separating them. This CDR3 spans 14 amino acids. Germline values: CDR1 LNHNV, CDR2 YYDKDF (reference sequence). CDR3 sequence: CATSRDRDTGELFF. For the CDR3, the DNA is TGTGCCACCAGCAGAGATCGTGACACCGGGGAGCTGTTTTTT. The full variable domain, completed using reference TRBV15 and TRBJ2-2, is DAMVIQNPRYQVTQFGKPVTLSCSQTLNHNVMYWYQQKSSQAPKLLFHYYDKDFNNEADTPDNFQSRRPNTSFCFLDIRSPGLGDTAMYLCATSRDRDTGELFFGEGSRLTVL.

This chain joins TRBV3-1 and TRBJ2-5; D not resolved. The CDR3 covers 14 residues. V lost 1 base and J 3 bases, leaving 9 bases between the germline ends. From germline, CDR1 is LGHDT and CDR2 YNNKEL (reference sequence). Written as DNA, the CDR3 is TGTGCCAGCAGCCAAGTTCTAGATGAAGAGACCCAGTACTTC. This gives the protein CASSQVLDEETQYF.

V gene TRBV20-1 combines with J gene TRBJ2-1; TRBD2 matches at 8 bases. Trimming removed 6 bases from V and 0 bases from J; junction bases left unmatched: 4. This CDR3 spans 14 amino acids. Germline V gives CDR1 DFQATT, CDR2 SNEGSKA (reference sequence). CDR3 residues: CSAPTSDSYNEQFF. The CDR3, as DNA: TGCAGTGCACCGACTAGCGACTCCTACAATGAGCAGTTCTTC.

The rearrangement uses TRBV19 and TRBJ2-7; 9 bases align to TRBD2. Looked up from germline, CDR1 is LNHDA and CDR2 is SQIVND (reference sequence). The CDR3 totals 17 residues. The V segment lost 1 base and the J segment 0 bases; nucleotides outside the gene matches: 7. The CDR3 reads CASSIALAGDPSYEQYF. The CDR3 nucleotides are TGTGCCAGTAGTATAGCCTTAGCGGGAGATCCCTCCTACGAGCAGTACTTC.

DNA for the CDR3: TGTGCCATCCCCCCGGGACCGATGAACACTGAAGCTTTCTTT. This codes for CAIPPGPMNTEAFF. The chain has TRBV6-1 and TRBJ1-1; a possible D gene is TRBD1 (5 bases). The CDR3 runs to 14 residues. The germline V and J ends were trimmed by 10 bases and 0 bases, with 15 bases remaining between them. Germline CDR1 reads MNHNS; CDR2 reads SASEGT.

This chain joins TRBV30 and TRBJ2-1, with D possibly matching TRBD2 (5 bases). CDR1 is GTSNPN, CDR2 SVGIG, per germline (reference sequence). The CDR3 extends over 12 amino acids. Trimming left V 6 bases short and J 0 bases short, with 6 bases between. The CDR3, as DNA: TGTGCCTGCCGGGGCTCCTACAATGAGCAGTTCTTC. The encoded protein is CACRGSYNEQFF.

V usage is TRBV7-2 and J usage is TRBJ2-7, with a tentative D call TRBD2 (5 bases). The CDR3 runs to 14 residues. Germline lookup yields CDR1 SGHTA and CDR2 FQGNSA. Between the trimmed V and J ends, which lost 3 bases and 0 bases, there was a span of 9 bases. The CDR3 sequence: CASSFLDYSYEQYF. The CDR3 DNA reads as TGTGCCAGCAGCTTCTTAGACTACTCCTACGAGCAGTACTTC.

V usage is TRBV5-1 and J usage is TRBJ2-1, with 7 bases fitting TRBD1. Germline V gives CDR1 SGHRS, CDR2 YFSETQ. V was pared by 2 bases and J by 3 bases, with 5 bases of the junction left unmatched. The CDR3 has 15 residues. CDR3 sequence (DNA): TGCGCCAGCAGCTTTCGACAGGGAGACTACAATGAGCAGTTCTTC. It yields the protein CASSFRQGDYNEQFF.

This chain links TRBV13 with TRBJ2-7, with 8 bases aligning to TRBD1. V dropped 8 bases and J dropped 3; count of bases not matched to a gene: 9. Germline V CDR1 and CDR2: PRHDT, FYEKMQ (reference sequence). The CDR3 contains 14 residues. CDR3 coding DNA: TGTGCCAGCGGACAGGGCGACCGAATCTACGAGCAGTACTTC. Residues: CASGQGDRIYEQYF.

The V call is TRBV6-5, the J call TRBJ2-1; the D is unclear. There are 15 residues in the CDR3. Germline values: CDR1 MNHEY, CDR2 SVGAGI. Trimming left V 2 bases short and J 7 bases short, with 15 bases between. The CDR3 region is CASSYPSSSGNEQFF. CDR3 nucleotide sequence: TGTGCCAGCAGTTACCCAAGTAGCAGTGGTAATGAGCAGTTCTTC.

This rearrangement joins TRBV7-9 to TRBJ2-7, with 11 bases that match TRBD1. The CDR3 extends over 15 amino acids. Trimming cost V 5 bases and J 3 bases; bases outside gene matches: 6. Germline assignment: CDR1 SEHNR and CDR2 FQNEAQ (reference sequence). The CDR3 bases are TGTGCCAGCAGCAATGCGGGACAGGGGGTCTACGAGCAGTACTTC. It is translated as CASSNAGQGVYEQYF.

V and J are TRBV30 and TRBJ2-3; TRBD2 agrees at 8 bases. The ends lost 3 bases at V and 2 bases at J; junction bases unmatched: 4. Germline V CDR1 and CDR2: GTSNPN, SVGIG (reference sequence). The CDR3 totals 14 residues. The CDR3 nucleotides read TGTGCCTGGAGCGTAGCGGGACCCACAGATACGCAGTATTTT. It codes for CAWSVAGPTDTQYF.

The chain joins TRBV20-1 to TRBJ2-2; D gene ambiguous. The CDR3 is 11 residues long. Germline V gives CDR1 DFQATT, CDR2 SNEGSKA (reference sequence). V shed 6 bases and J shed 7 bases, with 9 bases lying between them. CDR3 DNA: TGCAGTGCGGTGTCCTTCGGGGAGCTGTTTTTT. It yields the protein CSAVSFGELFF.

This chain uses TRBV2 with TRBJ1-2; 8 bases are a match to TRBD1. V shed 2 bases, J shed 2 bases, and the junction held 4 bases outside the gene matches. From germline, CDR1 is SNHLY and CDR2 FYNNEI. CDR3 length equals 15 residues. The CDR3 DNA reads TGTGCCAGCAGTGAATGGCCAGGGGGCAACTATGGCTACACCTTC. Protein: CASSEWPGGNYGYTF.

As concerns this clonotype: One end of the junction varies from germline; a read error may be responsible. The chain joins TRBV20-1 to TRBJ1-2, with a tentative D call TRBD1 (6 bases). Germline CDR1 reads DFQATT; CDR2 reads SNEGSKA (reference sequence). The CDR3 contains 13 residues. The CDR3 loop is CSPRGETNYGYTF. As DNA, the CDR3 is TGCAGTCCTAGGGGGGAGACTAACTATGGCTACACCTTC.

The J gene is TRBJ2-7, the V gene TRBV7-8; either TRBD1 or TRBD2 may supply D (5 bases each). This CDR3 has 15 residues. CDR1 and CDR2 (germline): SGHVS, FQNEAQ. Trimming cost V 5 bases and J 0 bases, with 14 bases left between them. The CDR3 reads CASSLRGFSSYEQYF. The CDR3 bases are TGTGCCAGCAGCCTACGGGGCTTTAGCTCCTACGAGCAGTACTTC.

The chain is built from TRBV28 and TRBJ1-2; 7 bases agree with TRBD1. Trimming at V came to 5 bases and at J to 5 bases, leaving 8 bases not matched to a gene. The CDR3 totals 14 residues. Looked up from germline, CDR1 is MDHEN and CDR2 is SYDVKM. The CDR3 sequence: CASSPGTVFYGYTF. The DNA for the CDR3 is TGTGCCAGCAGTCCAGGGACAGTCTTTTATGGCTACACCTTC.

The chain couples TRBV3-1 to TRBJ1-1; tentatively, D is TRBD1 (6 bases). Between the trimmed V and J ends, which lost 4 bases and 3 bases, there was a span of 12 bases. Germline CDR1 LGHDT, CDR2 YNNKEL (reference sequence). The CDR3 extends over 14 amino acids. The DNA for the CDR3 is TGTGCCAGCAGCCTTTCCCCAGGGGACACTGAAGCTTTCTTT. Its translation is CASSLSPGDTEAFF.

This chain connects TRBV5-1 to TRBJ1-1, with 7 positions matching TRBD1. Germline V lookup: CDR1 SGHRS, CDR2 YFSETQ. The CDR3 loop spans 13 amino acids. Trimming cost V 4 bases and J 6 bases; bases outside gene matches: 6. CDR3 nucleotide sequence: TGCGCCAGCAGCGACCCCGGGACAGCTGAAGCTTTCTTT. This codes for CASSDPGTAEAFF.

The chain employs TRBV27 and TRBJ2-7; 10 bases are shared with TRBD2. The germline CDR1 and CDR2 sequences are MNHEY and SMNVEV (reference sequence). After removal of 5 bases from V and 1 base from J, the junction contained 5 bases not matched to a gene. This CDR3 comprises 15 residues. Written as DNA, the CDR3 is TGTGCCAGCAGTCCCGGACTAGCGGTATCCTACGAGCAGTACTTC. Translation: CASSPGLAVSYEQYF.

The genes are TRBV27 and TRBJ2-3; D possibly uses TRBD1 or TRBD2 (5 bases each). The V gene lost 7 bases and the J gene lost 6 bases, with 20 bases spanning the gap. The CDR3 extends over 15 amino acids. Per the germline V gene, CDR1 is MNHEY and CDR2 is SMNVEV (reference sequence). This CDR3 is CASIPPGTPSDTQYF. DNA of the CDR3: TGTGCCAGCATCCCGCCCGGGACGCCCTCGGATACGCAGTATTTT.

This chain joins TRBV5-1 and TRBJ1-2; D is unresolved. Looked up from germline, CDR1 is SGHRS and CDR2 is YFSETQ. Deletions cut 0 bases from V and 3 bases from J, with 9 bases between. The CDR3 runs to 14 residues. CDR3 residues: CASSLGRMDYGYTF. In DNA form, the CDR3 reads TGCGCCAGCAGCTTGGGACGAATGGACTATGGCTACACCTTC. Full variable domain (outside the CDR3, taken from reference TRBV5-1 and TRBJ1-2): KAGVTQTPRYLIKTRGQQVTLSCSPISGHRSVSWYQQTPGQGLQFLFEYFSETQRNKGNFPGRFSGRQFSNSRSEMNVSTLELGDSALYLCASSLGRMDYGYTFGSGTRLTVV.

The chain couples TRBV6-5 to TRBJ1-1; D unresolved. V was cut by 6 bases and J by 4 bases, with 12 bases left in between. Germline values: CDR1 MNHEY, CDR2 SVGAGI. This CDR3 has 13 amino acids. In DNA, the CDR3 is TGTGCCAGCAGACTCTCGACGGGCACTGAAGCTTTCTTT. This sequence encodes CASRLSTGTEAFF.

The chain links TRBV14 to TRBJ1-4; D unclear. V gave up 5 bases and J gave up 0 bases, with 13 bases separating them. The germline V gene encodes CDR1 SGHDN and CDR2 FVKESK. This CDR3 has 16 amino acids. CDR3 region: CASSTRPSATNEKLFF. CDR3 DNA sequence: TGTGCCAGCAGCACCCGACCGAGTGCAACTAATGAAAAACTGTTTTTT.

The DNA of the CDR3 is TGTGCCAGCAGTTCCGGAGCAGTCAAAGAGACCCAGTACTTC. Protein product: CASSSGAVKETQYF. V usage is TRBV7-9 and J usage is TRBJ2-5; D call uncertain. Germline V gene data show CDR1 as SEHNR and CDR2 as FQNEAQ (reference sequence). The CDR3 has 14 residues. V shed 6 bases and J shed 3 bases, with 14 bases lying between them.

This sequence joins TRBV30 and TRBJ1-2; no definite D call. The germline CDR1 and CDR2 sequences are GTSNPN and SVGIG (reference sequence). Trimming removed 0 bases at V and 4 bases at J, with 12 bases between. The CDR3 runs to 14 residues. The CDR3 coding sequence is TGTGCCTGGAGTGTAGTCGGTCAGCTCTATGGCTACACCTTC. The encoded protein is CAWSVVGQLYGYTF.

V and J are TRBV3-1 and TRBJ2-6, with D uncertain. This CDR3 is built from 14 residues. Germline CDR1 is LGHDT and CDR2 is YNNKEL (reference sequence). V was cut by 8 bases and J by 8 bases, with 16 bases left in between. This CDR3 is CASQGPGLPNVLTF. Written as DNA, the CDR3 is TGTGCCAGCCAAGGGCCCGGTTTGCCCAACGTCCTGACTTTC.